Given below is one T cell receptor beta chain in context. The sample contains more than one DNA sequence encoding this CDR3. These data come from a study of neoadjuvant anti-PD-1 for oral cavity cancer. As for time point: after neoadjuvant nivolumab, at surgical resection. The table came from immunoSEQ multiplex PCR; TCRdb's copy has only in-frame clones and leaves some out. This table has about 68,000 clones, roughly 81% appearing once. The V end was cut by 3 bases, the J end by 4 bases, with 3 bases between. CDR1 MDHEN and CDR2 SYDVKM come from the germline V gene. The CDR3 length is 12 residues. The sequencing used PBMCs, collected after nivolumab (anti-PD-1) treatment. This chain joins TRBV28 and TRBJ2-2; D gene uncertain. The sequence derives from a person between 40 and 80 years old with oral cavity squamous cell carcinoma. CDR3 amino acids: CASSFSTGELFF. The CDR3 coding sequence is TGTGCCAGCAGTTTCTCCACCGGGGAGCTGTTTTTT.